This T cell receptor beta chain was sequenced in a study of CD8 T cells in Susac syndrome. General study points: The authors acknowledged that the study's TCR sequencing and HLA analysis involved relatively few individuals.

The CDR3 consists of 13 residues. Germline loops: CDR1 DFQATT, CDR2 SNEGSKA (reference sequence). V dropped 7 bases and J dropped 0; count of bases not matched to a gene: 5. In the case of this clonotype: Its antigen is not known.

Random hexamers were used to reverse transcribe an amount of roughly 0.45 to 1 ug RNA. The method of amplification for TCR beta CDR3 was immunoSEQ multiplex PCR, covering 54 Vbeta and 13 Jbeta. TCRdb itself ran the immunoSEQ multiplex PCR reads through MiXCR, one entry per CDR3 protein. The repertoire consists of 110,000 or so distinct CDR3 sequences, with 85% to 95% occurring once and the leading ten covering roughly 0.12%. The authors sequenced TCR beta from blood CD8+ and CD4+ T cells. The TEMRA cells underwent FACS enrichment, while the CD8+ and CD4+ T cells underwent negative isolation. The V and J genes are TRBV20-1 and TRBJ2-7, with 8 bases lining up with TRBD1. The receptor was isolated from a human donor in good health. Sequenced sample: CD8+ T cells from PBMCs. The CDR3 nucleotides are TGCAGTGTTACCGGGACAGGCTCCTACGAGCAGTACTTC. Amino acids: CSVTGTGSYEQYF.